The 7 T cell receptor beta chains below all came from one sample that was sequenced in a study of blood T cell repertoires in COVID-19. Profiling relied on immunoSEQ multiplex PCR, and the TCRdb table lists in-frame clones only, not all of them. Seen here are under 250,000 clones, 80% to 90% observed once, and the top ten hold around 10%. Sample: peripheral blood. The receptor source for this set is a man in his fifties or sixties with COVID-19, enrolled during active disease.

This clone was counted only a few times. The DNA for the CDR3 is TGCACCAGCAGCCATTCGAGAAGCGGGAGGGAACAAGAGACCCAGTACTTC. It codes for CTSSHSRSGREQETQYF. The chain employs TRBV1 and TRBJ2-5; the listed D gene, TRBD2, was not tested against the DNA. TRBV1 is classified as a pseudogene. The CDR3 consists of 17 residues.

The rearrangement joins TRBV7-2 to TRBJ2-3, with a weak D call TRBD1 (7 bases). This CDR3 has 14 residues. The germline V and J ends were trimmed by 3 bases and 3 bases, with 10 bases remaining between them. Looked up from germline, CDR1 is SGHTA and CDR2 is FQGNSA. The CDR3 protein is CASSFQGGTDTQYF. The CDR3 coding sequence is TGTGCCAGCAGCTTCCAGGGGGGAACAGATACGCAGTATTTT.

The chain uses TRBV25-1 and TRBJ2-3, with 9 nucleotides matching TRBD1. The CDR3 sequence is 13 residues long. V was pared by 8 bases and J by 14 bases, with 14 bases of the junction left unmatched. The germline V gene has CDR1 MGHDK and CDR2 SYGVNS. CDR3 in amino acids: CASGPPGQGILYF. The CDR3 DNA is TGTGCCAGCGGACCCCCGGGACAGGGTATCTTGTATTTT. Full variable domain (rest looked up from reference TRBV25-1 and TRBJ2-3): EADIYQTPRYLVIGTGKKITLECSQTMGHDKMYWYQQDPGMELHLIHYSYGVNSTEKGDLSSESTVSRIRTEHFPLTLESARPSHTSQYLCASGPPGQGILYFGPGTRLTVL.

This chain joins TRBV2 and TRBJ1-2, with 12 bases matching TRBD1. The CDR3 covers 14 residues. Germline V gives CDR1 SNHLY, CDR2 FYNNEI. Trimming took 6 bases from V and 8 from J; bases not matched to a gene: 7. CDR3 in amino acids: CASRGTGGAVGYTF. The DNA of the CDR3 is TGTGCCAGCAGAGGGACAGGGGGCGCGGTCGGCTACACCTTC.

The rearrangement links TRBV19 to TRBJ1-2, with no clear D. V was pared by 3 bases and J by 0 bases, with 5 bases between. The CDR3 consists of 13 residues. Germline CDR1 reads LNHDA; CDR2 reads SQIVND (reference sequence). CDR3 DNA: TGTGCCAGTAGTATGGGCACTAACTATGGCTACACCTTC. It encodes CASSMGTNYGYTF.

The chain uses TRBV28 and TRBJ2-1, with 7 nucleotides matching TRBD1. Per germline, CDR1 MDHEN and CDR2 SYDVKM. The CDR3 consists of 15 residues. The ends lost 5 bases at V and 2 bases at J; junction bases unmatched: 6. The CDR3 here is CASSVRGFAYNEQFF. CDR3 in DNA: TGTGCCAGCAGTGTCAGGGGGTTCGCCTACAATGAGCAGTTCTTC.

This chain joins TRBV3-1 (or the pseudogene TRBV3-2) and TRBJ1-1; the D gene is possibly TRBD1 (5 bases). This CDR3 comprises 14 residues. Germline values: CDR1 LGHDT, CDR2 YNNKEL (reference sequence). The germline V and J ends were trimmed by 2 bases and 4 bases, with 11 bases remaining between them. The CDR3 nucleotides are TGTGCCAGCAGCCAATTTCAGGGCAGCACTGAAGCTTTCTTT. Translating it yields CASSQFQGSTEAFF.